These 14 T cell receptor beta chains were all obtained from the same sample, sequenced in a study of blood T cell repertoires in COVID-19. TCRdb's table, derived via immunoSEQ multiplex PCR, lists solely in-frame clones and lacks some. Altogether roughly 360,000 clones are present, approximately 80% being singletons, with the ten largest covering approximately 1%. Material for sequencing was peripheral blood. All receptors come from a human donor with acute or convalescent COVID-19. The donor label of this sample is uncertain.

This sequence joins TRBV7-8 and TRBJ2-7; no clear D gene. The CDR3 covers 14 residues. Germline V gene data show CDR1 as SGHVS and CDR2 as FQNEAQ. V shed 6 bases and J shed 0 bases, with 12 bases lying between them. The CDR3 sequence is CASSLLRSSYEQYF. CDR3 nucleotides: TGTGCCAGCAGTTTACTGAGATCCTCCTACGAGCAGTACTTC.

The chain employs TRBV27 and TRBJ1-1; a weak D match, TRBD1 (5 bases). The CDR3 covers 13 residues. V dropped 2 bases and J dropped 6 bases, with 10 bases sitting between them. CDR1 is MNHEY, CDR2 SMNVEV, per germline (reference sequence). The CDR3 nucleotides are TGTGCCAGCAGTTTAAGGGGTGCGGCTGAAGCTTTCTTT. It yields the protein CASSLRGAAEAFF.

To note about this clone: Other nucleotide sequences in the sample specify the same CDR3. The chain uses TRBV5-1 and TRBJ1-2; maybe TRBD1 (5 bases). The CDR3 extends over 13 amino acids. From germline, CDR1 is SGHRS and CDR2 YFSETQ. V lost 0 bases, J lost 2 bases, and 5 bases lay in between. The CDR3 bases are TGCGCCAGCAGCTTGGCAGGGAACTATGGCTACACCTTC. As protein: CASSLAGNYGYTF.

The chain uses TRBV30 and TRBJ1-5, with D maybe TRBD1 (5 bases). CDR1 and CDR2 (germline): GTSNPN, SVGIG (reference sequence). There are 12 residues in the CDR3. Trimming shortened V by 1 base and J by 4 bases, and 5 bases separated the two germline ends. This CDR3 reads CAWSGTNQPQHF. The CDR3 DNA follows: TGTGCCTGGAGTGGGACAAATCAGCCCCAGCATTTT.

The chain combines TRBV7-2 with TRBJ1-4; TRBD1 matches at 7 bases. The germline CDR1 and CDR2 sequences are SGHTA and FQGNSA. Trimming at V came to 4 bases and at J to 4 bases, leaving 3 bases not matched to a gene. The CDR3 covers 14 residues. CDR3 nucleotides: TGTGCCAGCAGCTCGGGACAGTATAATGAAAAACTGTTTTTT. Translated, it gives CASSSGQYNEKLFF.

This clone turned up a few times. The sample holds other DNA sequences that translate to the same CDR3. The chain couples TRBV5-1 to TRBJ2-5; D gene uncertain. Germline CDR1 is SGHRS and CDR2 is YFSETQ. CDR3 size: 12 residues. V was shortened by 0 bases and J by 5 bases, with 5 bases between the two germline ends. CDR3: CASSLAGETQYF. Here the CDR3 DNA reads TGCGCCAGCAGCTTGGCCGGGGAGACCCAGTACTTC.

The rearrangement links TRBV7-2 to TRBJ1-5; D possibly corresponds to TRBD1 (5 bases). Germline assignment: CDR1 SGHTA and CDR2 FQGNSA. Trimming left V 2 bases short and J 6 bases short, with 8 bases between. The CDR3 is 13 amino acids. CDR3 protein: CASSLRGSQPQHF. CDR3 bases: TGTGCCAGCAGCTTAAGGGGATCTCAGCCCCAGCATTTT. The complete variable domain, with remaining parts taken from reference TRBV7-2 and TRBJ1-5, reads GAGVSQSPSNKVTEKGKDVELRCDPISGHTALYWYRQSLGQGLEFLIYFQGNSAPDKSGLPSDRFSAERTGGSVSTLTIQRTQQEDSAVYLCASSLRGSQPQHFGDGTRLSIL.

V usage is TRBV18 and J usage is TRBJ1-1; D is undetermined. The CDR3 contains 14 residues. V lost 4 bases and J lost 0, with 9 bases in between. Germline CDR1 KGHSH, CDR2 LQKENI. CDR3 sequence reads: CASSRLEVNTEAFF. CDR3 coding DNA: TGTGCCAGCTCACGCTTAGAGGTGAACACTGAAGCTTTCTTT.

The rearrangement links TRBV4-2 to TRBJ2-7; the match to TRBD1 covers 8 bases. The V segment lost 6 bases and the J segment 3 bases; nucleotides outside the gene matches: 10. This CDR3 has 15 amino acids. CDR1 LGHNA and CDR2 YNFKEQ come from the germline V gene. The CDR3: CASSPGTGGFYEQYF. Here the CDR3 DNA reads TGTGCCAGCAGTCCCGGGACAGGAGGGTTCTACGAGCAGTACTTC.

This clone was seen a handful of times. The CDR3, as DNA: TGTGCCAGCTCACCAACGACAGTTGGCGGCTACACCTTC. It codes for CASSPTTVGGYTF. The rearrangement uses TRBV18 and TRBJ1-2; D perhaps matches TRBD1 (5 bases). Germline assignment: CDR1 KGHSH and CDR2 LQKENI. V lost 2 bases, J lost 8 bases, and 12 bases lay in between. The CDR3 consists of 13 residues.

The chain links TRBV7-8 to TRBJ1-4; perhaps TRBD1 as D (6 bases). The CDR3 is made up of 17 amino acids. Germline lookup yields CDR1 SGHVS and CDR2 FQNEAQ. Trimming cost V 5 bases and J 0 bases, with 16 bases left between them. Here the CDR3 reads CASSPRQGYATNEKLFF. The CDR3 DNA follows: TGTGCCAGCAGCCCACGTCAGGGGTATGCAACTAATGAAAAACTGTTTTTT.

V and J are TRBV2 and TRBJ1-4; the match to TRBD1 covers 7 bases. CDR1 is SNHLY and CDR2 is FYNNEI in the germline V gene. The CDR3 extends over 15 amino acids. Trimming cost V 6 bases and J 3 bases; bases outside gene matches: 7. CDR3 in amino acids: CASRATGVPNEKLFF. The CDR3 DNA follows: TGTGCCAGCAGAGCTACAGGGGTACCTAATGAAAAACTGTTTTTT.

The V gene is TRBV29-1, the J gene TRBJ1-1; 9 bases line up with TRBD1. CDR3 size: 15 residues. V shed 2 bases, J shed 7 bases, and the junction held 11 bases outside the gene matches. Per germline, CDR1 SQVTM and CDR2 ANQGSEA. DNA of the CDR3: TGCAGCGTTGAATATCCCAGGACAGGGGTTCTTGAAGCTTTCTTT. Translation: CSVEYPRTGVLEAFF.

The chain combines TRBV5-1 with TRBJ2-7; 8 bases agree with TRBD2. The J segment lost 1 base and the V segment lost 4 bases, leaving 10 bases of the junction unmatched. Germline lookup yields CDR1 SGHRS and CDR2 YFSETQ. The CDR3 spans 16 residues. CDR3 sequence reads: CASSPLGGVNSYEQYF. The CDR3 DNA follows: TGCGCCAGCAGCCCCCTCGGGGGGGTAAATTCCTACGAGCAGTACTTC.